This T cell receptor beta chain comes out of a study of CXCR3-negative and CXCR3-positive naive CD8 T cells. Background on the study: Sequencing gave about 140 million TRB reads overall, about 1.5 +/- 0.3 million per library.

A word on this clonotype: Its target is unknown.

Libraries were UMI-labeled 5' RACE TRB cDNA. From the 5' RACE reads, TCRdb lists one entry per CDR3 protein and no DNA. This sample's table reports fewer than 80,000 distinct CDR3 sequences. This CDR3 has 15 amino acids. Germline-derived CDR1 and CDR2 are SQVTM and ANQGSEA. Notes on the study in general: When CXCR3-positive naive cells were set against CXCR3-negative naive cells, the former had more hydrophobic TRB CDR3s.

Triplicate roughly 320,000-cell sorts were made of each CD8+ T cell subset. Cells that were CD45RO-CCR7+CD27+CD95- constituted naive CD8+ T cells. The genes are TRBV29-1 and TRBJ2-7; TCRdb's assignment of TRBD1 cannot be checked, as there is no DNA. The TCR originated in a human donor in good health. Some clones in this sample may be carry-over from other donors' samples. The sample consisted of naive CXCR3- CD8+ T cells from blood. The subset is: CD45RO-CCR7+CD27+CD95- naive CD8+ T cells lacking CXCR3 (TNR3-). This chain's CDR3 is CSVEMEGQGKYEQYF.